Each of the 27 T cell receptor beta chains below was sequenced from the same sample in a study of CD8 T cells in ankylosing spondylitis. Using its own MiXCR run on the 5' RACE reads, TCRdb lists one record per CDR3 protein. The sample contains about 36,000 distinct CDR3 sequences, 8% to 13% of which appear only once. Sequenced material: synovial fluid, either unsorted or a sorted T cell fraction (not recorded which). The receptors shown here come from a male donor with ankylosing spondylitis.

At least ten counts were recorded for this clonotype. The chain carries TRBV29-1 and TRBJ1-1; tentatively, D is TRBD1 (6 bases). V lost 3 bases and J 0 bases, leaving 8 bases between the germline ends. The CDR3 is 13 residues long. Germline V gives CDR1 SQVTM, CDR2 ANQGSEA. As DNA, the CDR3 is TGCAGCGTTGACAGGGGACTGAACACTGAAGCTTTCTTT. It yields the protein CSVDRGLNTEAFF.

On this clonotype: It may be a read error: a sequence one base away is much more abundant. The V and J genes are TRBV10-3 and TRBJ2-1, with D maybe TRBD2 (5 bases). CDR1 ENHRY and CDR2 SYGVKD come from the germline V gene. The CDR3 extends over 16 amino acids. CDR3 nucleotide sequence: TGTGCCATCAGCGCACCCTCTAGCTTACCTAACAATGAGCGGTTCTTC. Translated: CAISAPSSLPNNERFF.

The CDR3 DNA reads as TGTGCCAGCAGCGAAGCCCTAGCGGGAGGGCTTAATGAGCAGTTCTTC. Amino acid sequence: CASSEALAGGLNEQFF. The chain employs TRBV7-2 and TRBJ2-1; 12 positions agree with TRBD2. V lost 5 bases, J lost 7 bases, and 9 bases stayed unmatched. CDR3 length equals 16 residues. Germline V gene data show CDR1 as SGHTA and CDR2 as FQGNSA.

This clonotype was picked up many times. This chain joins TRBV20-1 and TRBJ2-1, with D perhaps TRBD1 or TRBD2 (6 bases each). The CDR3 is 12 residues long. Germline assignment: CDR1 DFQATT and CDR2 SNEGSKA (reference sequence). The DNA of the CDR3 is TGCTCCTCGGGGGCTAGCGAGTTTGAGCAGTTCTTC. It specifies CSSGASEFEQFF.

The rearrangement links TRBV11-2 to TRBJ2-1, with 9 positions matching TRBD2. Losses at the gene ends were 6 bases for V and 0 bases for J; bases not matched to a gene: 0. The germline V gene encodes CDR1 SGHAT and CDR2 FQNNGV. This CDR3 is built from 14 residues. The CDR3 sequence is CASRRGGSYNEQFF. The CDR3 DNA sequence: TGTGCCAGCAGGCGGGGGGGCTCCTACAATGAGCAGTTCTTC.

The sample holds a few counts of this clonotype. The chain couples TRBV10-3 to TRBJ2-7, with TRBD2 as a possible D gene (5 bases). The ends were cut back, 3 bases at V and 1 base at J, with 22 bases in the middle. The CDR3 covers 18 residues. Germline loops: CDR1 ENHRY, CDR2 SYGVKD. This chain's CDR3 is CAISENFDWGVTSYEQYF. In DNA, the CDR3 is TGTGCCATCAGTGAAAACTTCGACTGGGGAGTAACTTCCTACGAGCAGTACTTC.

Ten or more counts support this clonotype. The chain has TRBV5-1 and TRBJ2-3; D is possibly TRBD2 (7 bases). The CDR3 runs 15 residues. Germline CDR1 and CDR2: SGHRS and YFSETQ. The V end was cut by 3 bases, the J end by 6 bases, with 17 bases between. Here the CDR3 DNA reads TGCGCCAGCAGCTACGGACAGAGTAGCGGGGATACGCAGTATTTT. This translates into CASSYGQSSGDTQYF. Full variable domain (remainder filled in from reference TRBV5-1 and TRBJ2-3): KAGVTQTPRYLIKTRGQQVTLSCSPISGHRSVSWYQQTPGQGLQFLFEYFSETQRNKGNFPGRFSGRQFSNSRSEMNVSTLELGDSALYLCASSYGQSSGDTQYFGPGTRLTVL.

This clonotype is medium-sized. The chain is built from TRBV28 and TRBJ2-7; D may be TRBD2 (6 bases). The CDR3 runs 16 residues. The germline V gene encodes CDR1 MDHEN and CDR2 SYDVKM. Trimming pared 2 bases from V and 7 bases from J, leaving 21 bases between. The CDR3 DNA follows: TGTGCCAGCAGTTTAGAGGTCGGGGCCCGCGCGGGGGAGCAGTACTTC. Encoded protein: CASSLEVGARAGEQYF. The whole variable domain, remainder taken from reference TRBV28 and TRBJ2-7, is DVKVTQSSRYLVKRTGEKVFLECVQDMDHENMFWYRQDPGLGLRLIYFSYDVKMKEKGDIPEGYSVSREKKERFSLILESASTNQTSMYLCASSLEVGARAGEQYFGPGTRLTVT.

This clonotype was seen only a few times. This rearrangement joins TRBV29-1 to TRBJ2-2, with D possibly being TRBD2 (6 bases). Germline V gene sequence: CDR1 SQVTM, CDR2 ANQGSEA. Trimming shortened V by 7 bases and J by 1 base, and 13 bases separated the two germline ends. The CDR3 spans 14 residues. This chain's CDR3 is CSAGNGGNTGELFF. As DNA, the CDR3 is TGCAGCGCCGGGAACGGGGGGAACACCGGGGAGCTGTTTTTT.

The chain uses TRBV7-2 and TRBJ2-7; D is unclear. V lost 2 bases, J lost 12 bases, and 14 bases lay in between. CDR3 length: 12 amino acids. Germline lookup yields CDR1 SGHTA and CDR2 FQGNSA. The CDR3 here is CASSLMDGSPYF. For the CDR3, the DNA is TGTGCCAGCAGCTTAATGGACGGATCCCCGTACTTC.

This clonotype came up many times. The rearrangement uses TRBV9 and TRBJ2-1, with no clear D. Trimming shortened V by 4 bases and J by 4 bases, and 9 bases separated the two germline ends. This CDR3 has 13 amino acids. Germline lookup yields CDR1 SGDLS and CDR2 YYNGEE. The CDR3 spells CASSPNSYNEQFF. The CDR3 coding sequence is TGTGCCAGCAGCCCAAACTCATACAATGAGCAGTTCTTC. The variable domain in full, completed from reference TRBV9 and TRBJ2-1, reads DSGVTQTPKHLITATGQRVTLRCSPRSGDLSVYWYQQSLDQGLQFLIQYYNGEERAKGNILERFSAQQFPDLHSELNLSSLELGDSALYFCASSPNSYNEQFFGPGTRLTVL.

This rearrangement joins TRBV7-9 to TRBJ2-6, with 7 bases aligning to TRBD1. There are 16 residues in the CDR3. The germline V gene has CDR1 SEHNR and CDR2 FQNEAQ (reference sequence). V trimming: 6 bases; J trimming: 0 bases; junction bases outside the gene matches: 5. The CDR3 reads CASSPDRVSGANVLTF. CDR3 nucleotides: TGTGCCAGCAGTCCTGACAGGGTCTCTGGGGCCAACGTCCTGACTTTC.

The V call is TRBV28, the J call TRBJ2-6, with D possibly being TRBD1 or TRBD2 (5 bases each). The germline V gene encodes CDR1 MDHEN and CDR2 SYDVKM. The CDR3 spans 19 residues. The V gene lost 6 bases and the J gene lost 0 bases, with 21 bases spanning the gap. The CDR3 DNA sequence: TGTGCCAGCAGCGCCACCGGGACCCCGTCCCCCTCTGGGGCCAACGTCCTGACTTTC. Protein: CASSATGTPSPSGANVLTF.

V and J are TRBV7-9 and TRBJ2-5, with TRBD2 matching 8 bases. V lost 5 bases, J lost 1 base, and 3 bases stayed unmatched. Germline loops: CDR1 SEHNR, CDR2 FQNEAQ (reference sequence). The CDR3 totals 14 residues. CDR3 in amino acids: CASSEAGAQETQYF. In DNA, the CDR3 is TGTGCCAGCAGCGAAGCGGGAGCCCAAGAGACCCAGTACTTC.

This clonotype came up a few times. This chain connects TRBV29-1 to TRBJ1-1; D is undetermined. Trimming pared 8 bases from V and 4 bases from J, leaving 32 bases between. The CDR3 loop spans 18 amino acids. CDR1 and CDR2 (germline): SQVTM, ANQGSEA. The CDR3 spells CSFSPRRASILGGTEAFF. CDR3 nucleotides: TGCAGCTTCTCCCCAAGACGGGCCTCAATACTGGGTGGCACTGAAGCTTTCTTT.

This clonotype ranks as medium-sized. The chain carries TRBV5-5 and TRBJ1-2, with 8 positions matching TRBD1. Per germline, CDR1 SGHKS and CDR2 YYEKEE (reference sequence). The length of the CDR3 is 16 residues. V lost 4 bases and J lost 4; bases outside the gene matches: 12. CDR3 residues: CASSKSTGGVGYGYTF. The CDR3 DNA follows: TGTGCCAGCAGCAAGAGTACAGGGGGGGTCGGCTATGGCTACACCTTC.

This clonotype has just a few counts. This chain joins TRBV27 and TRBJ2-1; a possible D gene is TRBD1 (5 bases). The V end was cut by 8 bases, the J end by 7 bases, with 24 bases between. This CDR3 comprises 16 residues. In germline, CDR1 is MNHEY, CDR2 SMNVEV (reference sequence). CDR3 nucleotides: TGTGCCAGCGGATTACAAGGGGCGGCCTTTATAAATGAGCAGTTCTTC. It is translated as CASGLQGAAFINEQFF.

The table lists this clonotype with a few counts. The V call is TRBV4-1, the J call TRBJ2-2; D call uncertain. The CDR3 contains 15 residues. Trimming pared 4 bases from V and 2 bases from J, leaving 11 bases between. CDR1 and CDR2 from the germline V gene are MGHRA and YSYEKL. The CDR3 spells CASSLSRANTGELFF. The DNA of the CDR3 is TGCGCCAGCAGCCTGTCCCGGGCAAACACCGGGGAGCTGTTTTTT.

A few counts support this clonotype. The V gene is TRBV18, the J gene TRBJ2-7, with 8 bases aligning to TRBD2. The CDR3 runs to 16 residues. From germline, CDR1 is KGHSH and CDR2 LQKENI. V was pared by 0 bases and J by 2 bases, with 6 bases of the junction left unmatched. This CDR3 reads CASSPPGGGRTYEQYF. The CDR3 DNA is TGTGCCAGCTCACCACCGGGTGGCGGGAGGACCTACGAGCAGTACTTC. The full variable domain, rest sourced from reference TRBV18 and TRBJ2-7, is NAGVMQNPRHLVRRRGQEARLRCSPMKGHSHVYWYRQLPEEGLKFMVYLQKENIIDESGMPKERFSAEFPKEGPSILRIQQVVRGDSAAYFCASSPPGGGRTYEQYFGPGTRLTVT.

This clonotype was detected ten times or more. The rearrangement links TRBV12-3 or TRBV12-4 to TRBJ1-2; tentatively, D is TRBD1 (6 bases). Trimming took off 5 bases at V and 4 bases at J, with 17 bases between the two ends. The CDR3 has 15 amino acids. CDR3 in DNA: TGTGCCAGCAGTCCACGGGCAGGGGTAGGCTATGGCTACACCTTC. It encodes CASSPRAGVGYGYTF.

This clonotype was picked up many times. The chain recombines TRBV28 with TRBJ2-1; TRBD2 matches at 8 bases. In germline, CDR1 is MDHEN, CDR2 SYDVKM. Trimming at V came to 7 bases and at J to 0 bases, leaving 2 bases not matched to a gene. CDR3 length: 14 amino acids. The CDR3 region is CASTSGSSYNEQFF. The CDR3 nucleotides read TGTGCCAGCACAAGCGGGAGCTCCTACAATGAGCAGTTCTTC.

A few counts support this clonotype. The V and J genes are TRBV13 and TRBJ2-7; 14 bases line up with TRBD2. The CDR3 has 18 amino acids. With V trimmed by 2 bases and J by 4 bases, 10 bases remained unmatched. CDR1 and CDR2 (germline): PRHDT, FYEKMQ (reference sequence). Written as DNA, the CDR3 is TGTGCCAGCAGCTTAAAGTCGGGACTAGCGGGAGTGGTGTACGAGCAGTACTTC. This sequence encodes CASSLKSGLAGVVYEQYF.

This clonotype has at least ten counts. The rearrangement links TRBV2 to TRBJ1-2; D is unresolved. The length of the CDR3 is 11 residues. Trimming shortened V by 2 bases and J by 9 bases, and 7 bases separated the two germline ends. Germline lookup yields CDR1 SNHLY and CDR2 FYNNEI. The CDR3 nucleotides are TGTGCCAGCAGTGAAATGAATCGCTACACCTTC. It is translated as CASSEMNRYTF.

The J gene is TRBJ2-5, the V gene TRBV12-3 or TRBV12-4, with 7 nucleotides matching TRBD2. The CDR3 consists of 16 residues. Trimming cost V 1 base and J 5 bases; bases outside gene matches: 10. CDR3 sequence: CASSLVGGSSMETQYF. For the CDR3, the DNA is TGTGCCAGCAGTTTAGTAGGCGGGAGCAGCATGGAGACCCAGTACTTC.

This clonotype was counted only a few times. This chain uses TRBV5-1 with TRBJ2-2; 7 nucleotides align to TRBD2. Germline V CDR1 and CDR2: SGHRS, YFSETQ. The trim removed 3 bases at V and 4 bases at J, leaving 3 bases unmatched. The CDR3 is 14 residues long. This CDR3 reads CASSSTSATGELFF. In DNA, the CDR3 is TGCGCCAGCAGCTCCACTAGCGCCACCGGGGAGCTGTTTTTT.

The chain has TRBV29-1 and TRBJ2-2; no clear D gene. The CDR3 is made up of 11 amino acids. V was cut by 4 bases and J by 6 bases, with 6 bases left in between. In germline, CDR1 is SQVTM, CDR2 ANQGSEA. CDR3 nucleotides: TGCAGCGTTGCTACCCCCGGGGAGCTGTTTTTT. This translates into CSVATPGELFF.

This clonotype appeared a few times. The chain couples TRBV4-2 to TRBJ2-1; 7 bases agree with TRBD2. The junction had 10 bases not matched to a gene; V was cut back by 4 bases and J by 13 bases. From germline, CDR1 is LGHNA and CDR2 YNFKEQ. The CDR3 spans 13 residues. CDR3 loop: CASSLGLGGVQFF. The CDR3 region has the DNA TGTGCCAGCAGCCTAGGACTAGGAGGGGTACAGTTCTTC.